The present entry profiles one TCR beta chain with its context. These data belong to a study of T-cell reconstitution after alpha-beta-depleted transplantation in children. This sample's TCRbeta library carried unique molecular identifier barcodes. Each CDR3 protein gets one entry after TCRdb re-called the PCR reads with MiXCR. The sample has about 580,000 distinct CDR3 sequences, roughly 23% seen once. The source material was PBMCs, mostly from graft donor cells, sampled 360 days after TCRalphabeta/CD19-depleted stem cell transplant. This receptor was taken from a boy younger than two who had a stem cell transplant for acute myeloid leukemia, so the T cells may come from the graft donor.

The CDR3 DNA is TGTGCCAGCAGCTTACTCCCAATAAACACTGAAGCTTTCTTT. Protein: CASSLLPINTEAFF. This chain uses TRBV7-9 with TRBJ1-1; D uncertain. Germline V gene sequence: CDR1 SEHNR, CDR2 FQNEAQ (reference sequence). Trimming took off 2 bases at V and 2 bases at J, with 9 bases between the two ends. CDR3 length: 14 amino acids.